This T cell receptor beta chain was documented in a study of blood T cell repertoires in COVID-19. CDR3 length: 10 residues. Germline CDR1 is MNHNS and CDR2 is SASEGT. Trimming cost V 0 bases and J 10 bases, with 4 bases left between them. TCRdb keeps only in-frame clones here, not all; method: immunoSEQ multiplex PCR. The sample consists of 150,000 to 200,000 clones, 85% to 90% of them appearing once. The clonotype comes from a human donor in a cohort sampled during active COVID-19. The specimen sequenced was peripheral blood. This sequence joins TRBV6-1 and TRBJ2-7; D gene uncertain. CDR3 nucleotides: TGTGCCAGCAGTGAAGCCCTCCAGTACTTC. Translated: CASSEALQYF.